This TCR beta chain was documented in a study of blood T cell repertoires in COVID-19. Study in general: From the United States, Italy and Spain came samples of acute and convalescent COVID-19. PBMCs, B-cell-depleted T cells, or T cells were the source of the cDNA or gDNA that made up the material.

This clone was detected only once. Under the authors' procedure: Scientists estimated how many nucleated cells there were by amplifying reference gene primers. The table came from immunoSEQ multiplex PCR; TCRdb's copy has only in-frame clones and leaves some out. For V, J and clone size, that table is used; D and trimming come from the DNA. This sample has about 39,000 clones, with more than 80% found just once. The CDR3 runs to 17 residues. The germline V and J ends were trimmed by 0 bases and 1 base, with 12 bases remaining between them. The V gene's germline CDR1 is MNHEY and CDR2 SMNVEV (reference sequence).

This receptor was taken from a man aged 60 to 69 with acute or convalescent COVID-19. This chain joins TRBV27 and TRBJ2-2, with D possibly matching TRBD2 (6 bases). Sequenced: peripheral blood. For the CDR3, the DNA is TGTGCCAGCAGTTTATCATCGCGGGAACAGAACACCGGGGAGCTGTTTTTT. Translation: CASSLSSREQNTGELFF.